This is a list of T cell receptor beta chains from one sample in a study of TIL therapy for anti-PD-1-resistant metastatic lung cancer. Data came from immunoSEQ multiplex PCR; TCRdb stores just in-frame clones and leaves some out. This sample has more than 90,000 clones, with just over 65% found just once. This sample comprised tumor tissue, obtained at baseline. These receptor sequences come from a person aged 25-79 years with non-small cell lung cancer. The CDR3 runs from the conserved cysteine through the conserved F or W. A D gene is named only where the DNA matches it firmly. For some rows the clone size is stated as once, few or many, or as a class when expanded; others skip it.

j_call: TRBJ2-3
clone_size: once
v_call: TRBV7-9
d_call: TRBD2
cdr3_nt: TGTGCCAGCAGCCCCCGGGTTAGCGGGAGCACAGATACGCAGTATTTT
cdr3_aa: CASSPRVSGSTDTQYF

j_call: TRBJ1-2
clone_size: few
v_call: TRBV4-1
d_call: TRBD1
cdr3_nt: TGCGCCAGCAGCCAAGATTTGGGACAGGGGTATTATGGCTACACCTTC
cdr3_aa: CASSQDLGQGYYGYTF

j_call: TRBJ2-5
clone_size: few
v_call: TRBV25-1
d_call: NA
cdr3_nt: TGTGCCACAAACTGGGGACTAGAGACCCAGTACTTC
cdr3_aa: CATNWGLETQYF

j_call: TRBJ2-7
clone_size: NA
v_call: TRBV5-6
d_call: NA
cdr3_nt: TGTGCCAGCAGCACCGGGCATCACGAGCAGTACTTC
cdr3_aa: CASSTGHHEQYF

j_call: TRBJ2-3
clone_size: NA
v_call: TRBV5-1
d_call: NA
cdr3_nt: TGCGCCAGCAGCTTGGGATATTCAGATACGCAGTATTTT
cdr3_aa: CASSLGYSDTQYF

j_call: TRBJ2-1
clone_size: few
v_call: TRBV27
d_call: TRBD2
cdr3_nt: TGTGCCAGCAGTTTATCGACTAGCGGGAGGGGTGAGCAGTTCTTC
cdr3_aa: CASSLSTSGRGEQFF

j_call: TRBJ2-1
clone_size: once
v_call: TRBV7-9
d_call: TRBD2
cdr3_nt: TGTGCCAGCAGGACAGCGGGAGGGACTGGTGAGCAGTTCTTC
cdr3_aa: CASRTAGGTGEQFF

j_call: TRBJ2-1
clone_size: NA
v_call: TRBV7-3
d_call: TRBD2
cdr3_nt: TGTGCCAGCAGCTTAACGCCACTAGCGGGGAATGAGCAGTTCTTC
cdr3_aa: CASSLTPLAGNEQFF

j_call: TRBJ2-5
clone_size: NA
v_call: TRBV7-8
d_call: TRBD1
cdr3_nt: TGTGCCAGCAGCACCAGACAGGGGGTAGAGACCCAGTACTTC
cdr3_aa: CASSTRQGVETQYF

j_call: TRBJ1-1
clone_size: NA
v_call: TRBV7-2
d_call: NA
cdr3_nt: TGTGCCAGCAGCGCCCAGGTGGACACTGAAGCTTTCTTT
cdr3_aa: CASSAQVDTEAFF

j_call: TRBJ2-3
clone_size: NA
v_call: TRBV10-1
d_call: NA
cdr3_nt: TGCGCCAGCAGTGGAAGTAGGGGTGGTGATACGCAGTATTTT
cdr3_aa: CASSGSRGGDTQYF

j_call: TRBJ2-7
clone_size: NA
v_call: TRBV5-1
d_call: NA
cdr3_nt: TGCGCCAGCAGCCTATTACTCTCCCACGAGCAGTACTTC
cdr3_aa: CASSLLLSHEQYF

j_call: TRBJ1-3
clone_size: few
v_call: TRBV5-1
d_call: NA
cdr3_nt: TGCGCCAGCAGCTTGGATGCAGGAAGCTCTGGAAACACCATATATTTT
cdr3_aa: CASSLDAGSSGNTIYF

j_call: TRBJ2-1
clone_size: NA
v_call: TRBV7-7
d_call: NA
cdr3_nt: TGTGCTAGCAGCACAGGGAAGGGAGCCTACAATGAGCAGTTCTTC
cdr3_aa: CASSTGKGAYNEQFF

j_call: TRBJ1-1
clone_size: NA
v_call: TRBV19
d_call: TRBD1
cdr3_nt: TGTGCCAGTAGTTCAAGGACAGGGAACACTGAAGCTTTCTTT
cdr3_aa: CASSSRTGNTEAFF

j_call: TRBJ1-5
clone_size: NA
v_call: TRBV6-5
d_call: NA
cdr3_nt: TGTGCCAGCAGTAACCTAGGGGTGGTGCCCCAGCATTTT
cdr3_aa: CASSNLGVVPQHF

j_call: TRBJ1-1
clone_size: NA
v_call: TRBV4-2
d_call: NA
cdr3_nt: TGTGCCAGCAGCCAAGATTCGCGAACTGAAGCTTTCTTT
cdr3_aa: CASSQDSRTEAFF

j_call: TRBJ2-5
clone_size: NA
v_call: TRBV15
d_call: TRBD2
cdr3_nt: TGTGCCACCAGCAGAGAGCTTCGGGGGGTCCAAGAGACCCAGTACTTC
cdr3_aa: CATSRELRGVQETQYF

j_call: TRBJ1-6
clone_size: NA
v_call: TRBV6-5
d_call: NA
cdr3_nt: TGTGCCAGCAGTTTCGGGGGAACTGATTCACCCCTCCACTTT
cdr3_aa: CASSFGGTDSPLHF

j_call: TRBJ2-5
clone_size: NA
v_call: TRBV7-6
d_call: NA
cdr3_nt: TGTGCCAGCAGCTTTGGGTCACGGTACCAAGAGACCCAGTACTTC
cdr3_aa: CASSFGSRYQETQYF

j_call: TRBJ1-4
clone_size: few
v_call: TRBV30
d_call: NA
cdr3_nt: TGTGCCTGGAGGCCCCCGCCAGCTGTTAATGAAAAACTGTTTTTT
cdr3_aa: CAWRPPPAVNEKLFF

j_call: TRBJ2-2
clone_size: NA
v_call: TRBV30
d_call: TRBD2
cdr3_nt: TGTGCCTGGAGTGTGCAGCGGGGCAGCGGAACCGGGGAGCTGTTTTTT
cdr3_aa: CAWSVQRGSGTGELFF

j_call: TRBJ2-7
clone_size: NA
v_call: TRBV5-1
d_call: TRBD2
cdr3_nt: TGCGCCAGCAGCTTGGACGCGGGGGCCTACGAGCAGTACTTC
cdr3_aa: CASSLDAGAYEQYF

j_call: TRBJ1-6
clone_size: few
v_call: TRBV7-2
d_call: TRBD1
cdr3_nt: TGTGCCAGCAGCTTCAGGACAGGCACCAGTTCACCCCTCCACTTT
cdr3_aa: CASSFRTGTSSPLHF

j_call: TRBJ1-6
clone_size: NA
v_call: TRBV5-1
d_call: TRBD1
cdr3_nt: TGCGCCAGCAGCTTTTCCCAGGGGGGTGAGTCACCCCTCCACTTT
cdr3_aa: CASSFSQGGESPLHF

j_call: TRBJ1-2
clone_size: few
v_call: TRBV6-5
d_call: NA
cdr3_nt: TGTGCCAGCAGTTACTGGATCGAAGGGGGCTACACCTTC
cdr3_aa: CASSYWIEGGYTF

j_call: TRBJ1-6
clone_size: NA
v_call: TRBV30
d_call: NA
cdr3_nt: TGTGCCTGGAGTCTGCGATATAATTCACCCCTCCACTTT
cdr3_aa: CAWSLRYNSPLHF

j_call: TRBJ2-1
clone_size: few
v_call: TRBV6-6
d_call: NA
cdr3_nt: TGTGCCAGCAGCGGGAGCTCCTACAATGAGCAGTTCTTC
cdr3_aa: CASSGSSYNEQFF

j_call: TRBJ2-5
clone_size: NA
v_call: TRBV20-1
d_call: NA
cdr3_nt: TGCAGTGCGAGTGCGGCGGCGGAGACCCAGTACTTC
cdr3_aa: CSASAAAETQYF

j_call: TRBJ1-6
clone_size: NA
v_call: TRBV6-5
d_call: NA
cdr3_nt: TGTGCCAGCAGTCCGGGACAACTTCGGGTTTCACCCCTCCACTTT
cdr3_aa: CASSPGQLRVSPLHF

j_call: TRBJ2-3
clone_size: NA
v_call: TRBV7-3
d_call: NA
cdr3_nt: TGTGCCAGCAGCTTTAGGGGAGCAGATACGCAGTATTTT
cdr3_aa: CASSFRGADTQYF

j_call: TRBJ2-5
clone_size: NA
v_call: TRBV6-1
d_call: TRBD2
cdr3_nt: TGTGCCAGCAGTGAATTGGCTAGCGGGAGGGAGACCCAGTACTTC
cdr3_aa: CASSELASGRETQYF

j_call: TRBJ1-2
clone_size: NA
v_call: TRBV5-4
d_call: NA
cdr3_nt: TGTGCCAGCAGCGAGCCCGGGACACCTCTGGGCTATGGCTACACCTTC
cdr3_aa: CASSEPGTPLGYGYTF

j_call: TRBJ2-1
clone_size: NA
v_call: TRBV12-3/TRBV12-4
d_call: NA
cdr3_nt: TGTGCCAGCAGTACAGCCTACAATGAGCAGTTCTTC
cdr3_aa: CASSTAYNEQFF

j_call: TRBJ2-7
clone_size: few
v_call: TRBV12-3/TRBV12-4
d_call: NA
cdr3_nt: TGTGCCAGCAGTTTAGAGGTCGGCTACGAGCAGTACTTC
cdr3_aa: CASSLEVGYEQYF

j_call: TRBJ2-7
clone_size: NA
v_call: TRBV28
d_call: TRBD2
cdr3_nt: TGTGGCGGGACTAGCGACTACGAGCAGTACTTC
cdr3_aa: CGGTSDYEQYF

j_call: TRBJ2-1
clone_size: NA
v_call: TRBV9
d_call: TRBD2
cdr3_nt: TGTGCCAGCAGCGTAGCCGGGAGGGCCCGCAATGAGCAGTTCTTC
cdr3_aa: CASSVAGRARNEQFF

j_call: TRBJ1-5
clone_size: NA
v_call: TRBV12-3/TRBV12-4
d_call: NA
cdr3_nt: TGTGCCAGCAGTTTTAATGAAAATCAGCCCCAGCATTTT
cdr3_aa: CASSFNENQPQHF

j_call: TRBJ2-3
clone_size: NA
v_call: TRBV7-3
d_call: TRBD2
cdr3_nt: TGTGCCAGCAGCTTAACCAGCGGGGATCATACGCAGTATTTT
cdr3_aa: CASSLTSGDHTQYF

j_call: TRBJ2-3
clone_size: NA
v_call: TRBV5-1
d_call: NA
cdr3_nt: TGCGCCAGCAGCTTCGGCCAGGGTTTCTATGATACGCAGTATTTT
cdr3_aa: CASSFGQGFYDTQYF

j_call: TRBJ2-7
clone_size: NA
v_call: TRBV11-2
d_call: NA
cdr3_nt: TGTGCCAGCAGCTTAGGCCCCGACGTCGGGTACGAGCAGTACTTC
cdr3_aa: CASSLGPDVGYEQYF

j_call: TRBJ1-6
clone_size: NA
v_call: TRBV5-1
d_call: NA
cdr3_nt: TGCGCCAGCAGCTCCACAGGACCCGGGGGTTCACCCCTCCACTTT
cdr3_aa: CASSSTGPGGSPLHF

j_call: TRBJ1-2
clone_size: NA
v_call: TRBV7-2
d_call: TRBD1
cdr3_nt: TGTGCCAGCAGCCTCTACCACTACAGGGGGTCTGACTATGGCTACACCTTC
cdr3_aa: CASSLYHYRGSDYGYTF

j_call: TRBJ1-2
clone_size: NA
v_call: TRBV25-1
d_call: NA
cdr3_nt: TGTGCCAGCTCACAGGACAGAGCTAACTATGGCTACACCTTC
cdr3_aa: CASSQDRANYGYTF

j_call: TRBJ2-5
clone_size: NA
v_call: TRBV4-2
d_call: TRBD1
cdr3_nt: TGTGCCAGCAGCCCTCGGACAGGGAGTGAGACCCAGTACTTC
cdr3_aa: CASSPRTGSETQYF

j_call: TRBJ1-1
clone_size: NA
v_call: TRBV6-5
d_call: NA
cdr3_nt: TGTGCCAGCAGTTACGTCGGGGACACTGAAGCTTTCTTT
cdr3_aa: CASSYVGDTEAFF

j_call: TRBJ1-4
clone_size: NA
v_call: TRBV6-5
d_call: NA
cdr3_nt: TGTGCCAGCAGTTACGGGACAATGGGTAATGAAAAACTGTTTTTT
cdr3_aa: CASSYGTMGNEKLFF

j_call: TRBJ2-1
clone_size: once
v_call: TRBV2
d_call: TRBD1
cdr3_nt: TGTGCCAGCAGGGGACAGGGCATAAATGAGCAGTTCTTC
cdr3_aa: CASRGQGINEQFF

j_call: TRBJ1-3
clone_size: NA
v_call: TRBV6-2/TRBV6-3
d_call: NA
cdr3_nt: TGTGCCAGCAGTTACGCGGGAGGAAACACCATATATTTT
cdr3_aa: CASSYAGGNTIYF

j_call: TRBJ2-7
clone_size: NA
v_call: TRBV10-3
d_call: NA
cdr3_nt: TGTGCCACCTATGGGGACGGATCCTACGAGCAGTACTTC
cdr3_aa: CATYGDGSYEQYF

j_call: TRBJ2-3
clone_size: NA
v_call: TRBV30
d_call: NA
cdr3_nt: TGTGCCTGGAGCAGGGGAAGCACAGATACGCAGTATTTT
cdr3_aa: CAWSRGSTDTQYF

j_call: TRBJ2-5
clone_size: NA
v_call: TRBV11-1
d_call: NA
cdr3_nt: TGTGCCAGCAGCTTTTCTGACGGCGGGGAGACCCAGTACTTC
cdr3_aa: CASSFSDGGETQYF

j_call: TRBJ2-7
clone_size: once
v_call: TRBV30
d_call: TRBD1
cdr3_nt: TGTGCCTGGAGGAACAGGGGAACCTACGAGCAGTACTTC
cdr3_aa: CAWRNRGTYEQYF

j_call: TRBJ2-6
clone_size: few
v_call: TRBV6-5
d_call: NA
cdr3_nt: TGTGCCAGCACAGGACAGTTAAGTAGGGCCAACGTCCTGACTTTC
cdr3_aa: CASTGQLSRANVLTF

j_call: TRBJ2-2
clone_size: few
v_call: TRBV28
d_call: NA
cdr3_nt: TGTGCCAGCAGCTTTAGCGGGGAGCTGTTTTTT
cdr3_aa: CASSFSGELFF